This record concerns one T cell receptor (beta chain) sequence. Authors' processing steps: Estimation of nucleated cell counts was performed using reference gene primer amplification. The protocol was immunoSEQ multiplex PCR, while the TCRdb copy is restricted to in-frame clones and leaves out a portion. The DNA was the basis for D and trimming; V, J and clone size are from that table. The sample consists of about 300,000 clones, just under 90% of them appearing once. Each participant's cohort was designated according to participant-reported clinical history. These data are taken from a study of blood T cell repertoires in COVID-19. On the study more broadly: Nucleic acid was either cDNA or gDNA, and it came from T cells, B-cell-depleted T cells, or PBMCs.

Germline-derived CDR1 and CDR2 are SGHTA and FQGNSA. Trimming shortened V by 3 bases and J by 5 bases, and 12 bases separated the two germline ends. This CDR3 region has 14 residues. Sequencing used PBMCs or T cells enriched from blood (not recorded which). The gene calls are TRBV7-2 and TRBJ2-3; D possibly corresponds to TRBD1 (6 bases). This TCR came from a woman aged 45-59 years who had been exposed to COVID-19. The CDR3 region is CASSFGGRLDTQYF. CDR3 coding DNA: TGTGCCAGCAGCTTTGGGGGCCGGCTAGATACGCAGTATTTT.